This passage covers 20 T cell receptor beta chains from one sample sequenced in a study of Ad26.COV2.S vaccination and SARS-CoV-2 variants listed by TCRdb under 2021. The library was generated by the immunoSEQ multiplex PCR assay. TCRdb retrieved this table from immuneACCESS and kept in-frame rearrangements only. Not all clones are present; in checked studies, unresolved V genes account for under half, and no reason is known for the remainder. The sample has roughly 420,000 clones on record, about 91% of them singletons. Around 2.6% of the sample goes to the ten largest clones. What the treatment or condition label conveys for this sample: some 20 received Ad26.COV2.S at low or high dose, single or two shots; several received placebo; per-sample allocation not given. For vaccine and placebo recipients, the sequenced repertoires came from samples collected on day 63 after the first injection. Source: peripheral blood, taken in a trial of Ad26.COV2.S vaccine versus placebo. These receptors were taken from a person between 18 and 59 years old who received the Ad26.COV2.S COVID-19 vaccine or a placebo.

The V and J genes are TRBV5-6 and TRBJ1-2; a possible D gene is TRBD1 (6 bases). From germline, CDR1 is SGHDT and CDR2 YYEEEE. Trimming left V 1 base short and J 6 bases short, with 16 bases between. The CDR3 extends over 15 amino acids. In nucleotides, the CDR3 is TGTGCCAGCAGCTTGTTCTTGACTACAGGGAATGGCTACACCTTC. As protein: CASSLFLTTGNGYTF. The whole variable domain, remainder taken from reference TRBV5-6 and TRBJ1-2, is DAGVTQSPTHLIKTRGQQVTLRCSPKSGHDTVSWYQQALGQGPQFIFQYYEEEERQRGNFPDRFSGHQFPNYSSELNVNALLLGDSALYLCASSLFLTTGNGYTFGSGTRLTVV.

There are many counts of this clone. The V gene is TRBV5-5, the J gene TRBJ1-1; possible D gene TRBD1, 5 bases. Per germline, CDR1 SGHKS and CDR2 YYEKEE (reference sequence). V gave up 2 bases and J gave up 4 bases, with 9 bases separating them. The CDR3 spans 13 residues. This CDR3 is CASSFGHSTEAFF. In DNA form, the CDR3 reads TGTGCCAGCAGCTTCGGACATTCCACTGAAGCTTTCTTT.

V usage is TRBV4-2 and J usage is TRBJ2-2; D may correspond to TRBD1 or TRBD2 (6 bases each). This CDR3 region has 18 residues. Germline CDR1 reads LGHNA; CDR2 reads YNFKEQ. Trimming cost V 0 bases and J 4 bases, with 18 bases left between them. The CDR3 spells CASSQDRGPGLVTGELFF. CDR3 sequence (DNA): TGTGCCAGCAGCCAAGATCGGGGGCCGGGACTCGTCACCGGGGAGCTGTTTTTT.

The genes are TRBV18 and TRBJ2-7; no definite D call. Germline lookup yields CDR1 KGHSH and CDR2 LQKENI. V lost 2 bases, J lost 1 base, and 6 bases lay in between. The CDR3 totals 13 residues. As DNA, the CDR3 is TGTGCCAGCTCACCATATCCTTCCTACGAGCAGTACTTC. Its protein is CASSPYPSYEQYF. The full variable domain, completed using reference TRBV18 and TRBJ2-7, is NAGVMQNPRHLVRRRGQEARLRCSPMKGHSHVYWYRQLPEEGLKFMVYLQKENIIDESGMPKERFSAEFPKEGPSILRIQQVVRGDSAAYFCASSPYPSYEQYFGPGTRLTVT.

A note on this clone: Other DNA sequences of this sample code for an identical CDR3. The chain combines TRBV19 with TRBJ1-5, with D perhaps matching TRBD1 (6 bases). The CDR3 contains 15 residues. Trimming removed 3 bases at V and 2 bases at J, with 11 bases between. Germline lookup yields CDR1 LNHDA and CDR2 SQIVND (reference sequence). CDR3 nucleotide sequence: TGTGCCAGTAGTATCAGGGGAGGAGGCAATCAGCCCCAGCATTTT. Its protein product is CASSIRGGGNQPQHF.

The chain links TRBV6-2 or TRBV6-3 to TRBJ2-3; TRBD2 matches at 14 bases. Germline-derived CDR1 and CDR2 are MNHEY and SVGEGT. The CDR3 runs 19 residues. Unmatched junction bases numbered 14, after V lost 6 bases and J lost 3 bases. CDR3 in amino acids: CASSSPGLAGGWMTDTQYF. The CDR3 bases are TGTGCCAGCAGCTCTCCCGGACTAGCGGGAGGATGGATGACAGATACGCAGTATTTT.

The CDR3 region has the DNA TGCGCCAGCAGCCTGGGATTCAATGAGCAGTTCTTC. This gives the protein CASSLGFNEQFF. The chain links TRBV4-1 to TRBJ2-1; no reliable D call. From germline, CDR1 is MGHRA and CDR2 YSYEKL. V gave up 4 bases and J gave up 6 bases, with 7 bases separating them. CDR3 length: 12 residues.

This clone has more than one count but fewer than ten. The chain recombines TRBV28 with TRBJ2-7, with TRBD2 matching 7 bases. Germline V gene data show CDR1 as MDHEN and CDR2 as SYDVKM. V shed 2 bases, J shed 2 bases, and the junction held 6 bases outside the gene matches. The CDR3 is 15 residues long. The CDR3 coding sequence is TGTGCCAGCAGTTTAAGGGGACTACCAACCTACGAGCAGTACGTC. It specifies CASSLRGLPTYEQYV.

In this sample, this clone turned up a few times. V is TRBV19 and J is TRBJ1-5; 7 bases are shared with TRBD1. Germline V gene lookup returns CDR1 LNHDA and CDR2 SQIVND (reference sequence). With 7 bases clipped from V and 2 bases from J, the junction kept 14 bases outside the gene matches. The CDR3 totals 17 residues. The CDR3 DNA is TGTGCCAGTACCTTACGGCCAGGGGGTCGACGCAATCAGCCCCAGCATTTT. Its protein is CASTLRPGGRRNQPQHF.

This clone was observed a handful of times. The CDR3 coding sequence is TGTGCCAGCAGCCAAGGGACATTCACTGAAGCTTTCTTT. Residues: CASSQGTFTEAFF. The chain has TRBV14 and TRBJ1-1; D might be TRBD1 (5 bases). Trimming took off 1 base at V and 4 bases at J, with 7 bases between the two ends. Germline lookup yields CDR1 SGHDN and CDR2 FVKESK. This CDR3 spans 13 amino acids.

The chain is built from TRBV7-2 and TRBJ1-5; no clear D. This CDR3 is built from 16 residues. Trimming shortened V by 1 base and J by 3 bases, and 13 bases separated the two germline ends. The germline V gene encodes CDR1 SGHTA and CDR2 FQGNSA. In DNA, the CDR3 is TGTGCCAGCAGCTTAGGGGCAATCAATCCCAATCAGCCCCAGCATTTT. Translation gives CASSLGAINPNQPQHF.

CDR3 nucleotide sequence: TGCGCCAGCAGCTCCCTACCTACTAACTATGGCTACACCTTC. Its translation: CASSSLPTNYGYTF. The J gene is TRBJ1-2, the V gene TRBV5-1, with D hard to call. This CDR3 contains 14 residues. Germline loops: CDR1 SGHRS, CDR2 YFSETQ. Deletions cut 3 bases from V and 0 bases from J, with 9 bases between. The whole variable domain, filled in from reference TRBV5-1 and TRBJ1-2, reads KAGVTQTPRYLIKTRGQQVTLSCSPISGHRSVSWYQQTPGQGLQFLFEYFSETQRNKGNFPGRFSGRQFSNSRSEMNVSTLELGDSALYLCASSSLPTNYGYTFGSGTRLTVV.

This chain connects TRBV7-2 to TRBJ1-2, with TRBD1 matching over 9 bases. Losses at the gene ends were 6 bases for V and 7 bases for J; bases not matched to a gene: 6. Germline CDR1 is SGHTA and CDR2 is FQGNSA. This CDR3 is 13 amino acids long. For the CDR3, the DNA is TGTGCCAGCAGGGACACAGGGGGCTCTGGCTACACCTTC. It specifies CASRDTGGSGYTF.

This rearrangement joins TRBV18 to TRBJ1-6, with no clear D. In germline, CDR1 is KGHSH, CDR2 LQKENI. V was trimmed by 2 bases and J by 8 bases, leaving 13 bases between them. CDR3 size: 15 residues. The CDR3 DNA reads TGTGCCAGCTCACCAATTCCAGATGGGGATTCACCCCTCCACTTT. This codes for CASSPIPDGDSPLHF.

The DNA for the CDR3 is TGTGCCAGCAGCTGGGGGACAGGGGATACCGGGGAGCTGTTTTTT. Its protein is CASSWGTGDTGELFF. The chain carries TRBV7-9 and TRBJ2-2, with 10 bases matching TRBD1. This CDR3 is 15 amino acids long. The germline gives CDR1 SEHNR, CDR2 FQNEAQ (reference sequence). Trimming cost V 4 bases and J 5 bases; bases outside gene matches: 4.

This rearrangement joins TRBV7-2 to TRBJ2-5; 13 bases match TRBD2. J lost 4 bases, V lost 3 bases, and 5 bases had no gene match. The CDR3 contains 16 residues. The germline V gene has CDR1 SGHTA and CDR2 FQGNSA. CDR3 residues: CASSFTTSGGTETQYF. In DNA, the CDR3 is TGTGCCAGCAGCTTCACGACTAGCGGGGGGACAGAGACCCAGTACTTC.

V usage is TRBV2 and J usage is TRBJ2-5, with TRBD2 matching over 10 bases. The CDR3 spans 15 residues. The ends lost 2 bases at V and 5 bases at J; junction bases unmatched: 5. In germline, CDR1 is SNHLY, CDR2 FYNNEI. The CDR3 loop is CASSEKSGGAETQYF. The CDR3 nucleotides are TGTGCCAGCAGTGAAAAGAGCGGGGGGGCGGAGACCCAGTACTTC.

The chain employs TRBV6-5 and TRBJ2-3, with D unclear. Germline V gene sequence: CDR1 MNHEY, CDR2 SVGAGI. This CDR3 spans 15 amino acids. V gave up 0 bases and J gave up 1 base, with 8 bases separating them. This chain's CDR3 is CASSYSMWGTDTQYF. For the CDR3, the DNA is TGTGCCAGCAGTTACTCGATGTGGGGCACAGATACGCAGTATTTT.

A single count supports this clone. The genes are TRBV7-2 and TRBJ1-3, with TRBD1 matching over 9 bases. Germline V gene data show CDR1 as SGHTA and CDR2 as FQGNSA. This CDR3 spans 14 amino acids. V dropped 5 bases and J dropped 4; count of bases not matched to a gene: 3. Here the CDR3 DNA reads TGTGCCAGCAGCGTCACAGGGGGCGGAAACACCATATATTTT. This encodes CASSVTGGGNTIYF.

This clone was seen just once. The chain recombines TRBV14 with TRBJ2-1, with 7 bases lining up with TRBD1. Germline V CDR1 and CDR2: SGHDN, FVKESK. V gave up 4 bases and J gave up 4 bases; unmatched junction bases: 4. CDR3 size: 14 residues. The CDR3: CASSLGTVYNEQFF. For the CDR3, the DNA is TGTGCCAGCAGCCTCGGGACAGTATACAATGAGCAGTTCTTC.